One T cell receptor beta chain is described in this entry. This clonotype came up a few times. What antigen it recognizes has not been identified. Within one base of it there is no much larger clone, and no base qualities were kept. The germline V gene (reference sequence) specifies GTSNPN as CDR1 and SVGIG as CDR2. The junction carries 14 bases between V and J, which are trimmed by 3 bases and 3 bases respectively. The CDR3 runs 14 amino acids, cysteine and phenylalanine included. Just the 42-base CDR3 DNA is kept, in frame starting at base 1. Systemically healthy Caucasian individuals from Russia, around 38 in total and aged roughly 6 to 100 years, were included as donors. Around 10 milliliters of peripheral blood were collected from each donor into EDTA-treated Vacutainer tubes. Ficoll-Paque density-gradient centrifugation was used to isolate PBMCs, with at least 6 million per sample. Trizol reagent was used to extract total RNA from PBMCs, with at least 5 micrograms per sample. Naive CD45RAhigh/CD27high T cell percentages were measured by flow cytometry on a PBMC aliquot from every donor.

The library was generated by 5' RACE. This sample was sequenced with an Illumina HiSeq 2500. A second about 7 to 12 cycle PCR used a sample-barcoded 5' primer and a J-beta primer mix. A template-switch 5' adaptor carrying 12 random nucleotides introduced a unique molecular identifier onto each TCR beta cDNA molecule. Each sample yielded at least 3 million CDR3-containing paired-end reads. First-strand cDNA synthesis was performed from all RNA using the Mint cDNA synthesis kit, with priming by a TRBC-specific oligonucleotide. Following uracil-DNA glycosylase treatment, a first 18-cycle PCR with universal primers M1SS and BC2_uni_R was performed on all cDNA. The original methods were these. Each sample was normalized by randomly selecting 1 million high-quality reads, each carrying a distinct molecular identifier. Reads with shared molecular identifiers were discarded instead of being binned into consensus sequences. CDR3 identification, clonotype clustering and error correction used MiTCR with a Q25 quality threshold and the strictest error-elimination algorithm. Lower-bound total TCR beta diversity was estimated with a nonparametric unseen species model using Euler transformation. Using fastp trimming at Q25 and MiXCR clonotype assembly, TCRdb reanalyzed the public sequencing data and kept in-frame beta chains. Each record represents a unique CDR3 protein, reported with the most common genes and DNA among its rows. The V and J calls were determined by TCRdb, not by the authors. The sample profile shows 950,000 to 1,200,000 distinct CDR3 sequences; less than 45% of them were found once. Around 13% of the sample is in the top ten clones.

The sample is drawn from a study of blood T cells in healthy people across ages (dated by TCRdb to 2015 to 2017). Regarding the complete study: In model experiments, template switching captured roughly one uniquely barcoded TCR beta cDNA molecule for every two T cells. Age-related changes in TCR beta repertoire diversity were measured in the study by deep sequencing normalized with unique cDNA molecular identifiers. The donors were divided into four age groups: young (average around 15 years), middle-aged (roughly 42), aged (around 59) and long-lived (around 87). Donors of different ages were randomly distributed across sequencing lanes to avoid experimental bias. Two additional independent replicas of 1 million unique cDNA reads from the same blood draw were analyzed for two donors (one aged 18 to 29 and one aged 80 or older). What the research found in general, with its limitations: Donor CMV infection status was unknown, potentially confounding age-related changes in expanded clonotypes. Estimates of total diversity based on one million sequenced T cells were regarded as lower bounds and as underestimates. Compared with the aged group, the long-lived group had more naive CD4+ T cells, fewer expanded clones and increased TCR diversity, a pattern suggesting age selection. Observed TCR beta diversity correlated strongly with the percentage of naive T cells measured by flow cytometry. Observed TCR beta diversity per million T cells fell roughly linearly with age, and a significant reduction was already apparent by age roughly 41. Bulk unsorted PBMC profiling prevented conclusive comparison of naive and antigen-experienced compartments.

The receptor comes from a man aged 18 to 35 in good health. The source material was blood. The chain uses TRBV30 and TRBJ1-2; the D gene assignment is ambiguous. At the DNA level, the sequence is TGTGCCTGGAGGGCCCAGGCAGGCCACTATGGCTACACCTTC. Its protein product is CAWRAQAGHYGYTF.